These 4 T cell receptor beta chains originate from one sample sequenced in a study of response to subunit inactivated influenza vaccine. TCRdb re-analysed the RT-PCR reads in MiXCR, keeping a single row per CDR3 protein. The repertoire includes roughly 760,000 distinct CDR3 sequences, about 20% of them detected once, and roughly 10% sits in the top ten. Here the sequenced sample was PBMCs from blood, taken about 5 days after vaccination. The source is a man in his fifties or sixties who received an inactivated influenza vaccine.

This clonotype was seen many times. V gene TRBV12-3 or TRBV12-4 combines with J gene TRBJ2-1; weak D call: TRBD1 (6 bases). V lost 5 bases, J lost 2 bases, and 16 bases lay in between. This CDR3 contains 16 residues. As DNA, the CDR3 is TGTGCCAGCAGTCTAGACCGACAGGTGCCCTACAATGAGCAGTTCTTC. This translates into CASSLDRQVPYNEQFF.

V and J are TRBV10-3 and TRBJ2-5, with D perhaps matching TRBD1 (6 bases). CDR1 ENHRY and CDR2 SYGVKD come from the germline V gene. The germline V and J ends were trimmed by 6 bases and 5 bases, with 13 bases remaining between them. The CDR3 loop spans 13 amino acids. CDR3 in DNA: TGTGCCATCAGAGGGGGTATCCGGGAGACCCAGTACTTC. Translating gives CAIRGGIRETQYF.

This clonotype appeared a few times. The rearrangement uses TRBV7-3 and TRBJ2-1, with a tentative D call TRBD2 (5 bases). The CDR3 is made up of 14 amino acids. From germline, CDR1 is SGHTA and CDR2 FQGTGA. The germline V and J ends were trimmed by 5 bases and 4 bases, with 12 bases remaining between them. DNA of the CDR3: TGTGCCAGCAGCCTCACCCCGGGGTACAATGAGCAGTTCTTC. Residues: CASSLTPGYNEQFF.

Only a few counts were recorded for this clonotype. This chain connects TRBV28 to TRBJ1-1; D unclear. This CDR3 has 13 amino acids. V lost 4 bases and J 2 bases, leaving 8 bases between the germline ends. Germline-derived CDR1 and CDR2 are MDHEN and SYDVKM. As DNA, the CDR3 is TGTGCCAGCAGTTCAGAGAGAAACACTGAAGCTTTCTTT. Translation: CASSSERNTEAFF.